The present TCR beta chain was sequenced within a study of blood T cell repertoires in COVID-19. Study context: Samples taken during acute and convalescent COVID-19 were collected in the United States, Italy and Spain. Sources were T cells, B-cell-depleted T cells, or PBMCs; the material itself was cDNA or gDNA.

Per the original methods: Amplified reference gene primers provided the basis for estimating nucleated cell counts. Profiling relied on immunoSEQ multiplex PCR, and the TCRdb table lists in-frame clones only, not all of them. V and J calls plus clone size are reproduced from that table; the DNA served to infer D and trimming. The sample consists of 200,000 to 250,000 clones, about 90% of them appearing once. V was trimmed by 4 bases and J by 0 bases, leaving 14 bases between them. This CDR3 has 15 residues. From germline, CDR1 is SGHNT and CDR2 YYREEE (reference sequence). The sequenced material came from peripheral blood. V and J are TRBV5-4 and TRBJ2-7; D might be TRBD2 (6 bases). The sequence was obtained from a man between 60 and 75 years old with COVID-19, enrolled during active disease. The CDR3 here is CASSPRGKGSYEQYF. CDR3 nucleotide sequence: TGTGCCAGCAGCCCACGGGGGAAGGGCTCCTACGAGCAGTACTTC.